This T cell receptor (beta chain) emerged from a study of identical twins. Findings and caveats of the study: Out-of-frame sharing of TCR alpha in monozygotic twins was underestimated by models. Shared out-of-frame alpha sequences (those common to twins) showed excess low generation probability. Fewer insertions were carried by abundant cord blood beta clonotypes, but none was seen in memory repertoires.

Germline CDR1 reads DFQATT; CDR2 reads SNEGSKA (reference sequence). V lost 6 bases, J lost 8 bases, and 16 bases lay in between. The CDR3 has 12 residues. TCRdb analysed the 5' RACE reads with MiXCR anew, one entry per CDR3 protein. The data contain about 530,000 distinct CDR3 sequences, nearly 15% of them singletons. Note on this clonotype: Its antigen remains unknown.

These data also featured in a second study, about yellow fever vaccine responses in identical twins.

The chain combines TRBV20-1 with TRBJ1-2, with D hard to call. This receptor was obtained from a woman between 18 and 30 years old in good health. What was sequenced was CD4+ T cells sorted from blood. CDR3: CSASREVEGYTF. The CDR3 DNA reads TGCAGTGCCAGTAGGGAGGTCGAAGGCTACACCTTC.